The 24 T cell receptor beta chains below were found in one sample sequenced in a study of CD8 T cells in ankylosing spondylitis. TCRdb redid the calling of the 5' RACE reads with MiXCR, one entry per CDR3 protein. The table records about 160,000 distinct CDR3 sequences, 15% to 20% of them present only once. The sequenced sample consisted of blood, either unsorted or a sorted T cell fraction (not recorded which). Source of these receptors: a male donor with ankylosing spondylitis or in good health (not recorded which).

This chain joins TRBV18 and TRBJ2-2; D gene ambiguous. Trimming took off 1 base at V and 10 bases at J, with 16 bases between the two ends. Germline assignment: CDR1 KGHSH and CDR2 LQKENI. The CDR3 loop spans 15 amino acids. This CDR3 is CASSPLSVGVTELFF. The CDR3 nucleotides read TGTGCCAGCTCACCACTTTCGGTTGGTGTTACGGAGCTGTTTTTT.

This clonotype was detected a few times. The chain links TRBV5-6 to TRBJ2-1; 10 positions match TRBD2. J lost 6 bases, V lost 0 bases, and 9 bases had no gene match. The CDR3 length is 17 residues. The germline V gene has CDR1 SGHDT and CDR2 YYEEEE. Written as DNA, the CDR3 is TGTGCCAGCAGCTTGGGGGCTAGCGGGAGAAAAGGCAATGAGCAGTTCTTC. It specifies CASSLGASGRKGNEQFF.

CDR3 loop: CASSLSGSGSGELFF. DNA for the CDR3: TGTGCCAGCAGTTTAAGCGGGAGTGGGTCCGGGGAGCTGTTTTTT. The chain employs TRBV6-1 and TRBJ2-2; 8 nucleotides agree with TRBD2. The CDR3 has 15 residues. Trimming cost V 5 bases and J 6 bases; bases outside gene matches: 8. The germline V gene encodes CDR1 MNHNS and CDR2 SASEGT.

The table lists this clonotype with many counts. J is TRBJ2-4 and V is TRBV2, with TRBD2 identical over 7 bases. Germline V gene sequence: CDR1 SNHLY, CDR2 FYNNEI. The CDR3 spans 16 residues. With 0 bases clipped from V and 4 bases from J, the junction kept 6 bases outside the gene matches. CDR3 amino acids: CASSEALTGGKNIQYF. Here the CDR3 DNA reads TGTGCCAGCAGTGAAGCGCTTACGGGAGGAAAAAACATTCAGTACTTC.

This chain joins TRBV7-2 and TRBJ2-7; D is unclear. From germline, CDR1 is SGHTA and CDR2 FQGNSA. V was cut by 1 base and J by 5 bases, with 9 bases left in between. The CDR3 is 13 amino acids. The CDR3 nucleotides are TGTGCCAGCAGCTTAGTTTTGTTGGACGAGCAGTACTTC. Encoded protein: CASSLVLLDEQYF.

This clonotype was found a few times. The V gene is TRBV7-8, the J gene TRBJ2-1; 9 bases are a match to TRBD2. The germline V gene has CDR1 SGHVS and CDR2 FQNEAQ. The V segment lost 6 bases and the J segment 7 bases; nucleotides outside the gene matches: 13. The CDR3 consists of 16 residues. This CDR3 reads CASRPGLASGKNEQFF. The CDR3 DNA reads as TGTGCCAGCAGACCAGGGTTGGCTAGCGGGAAGAATGAGCAGTTCTTC.

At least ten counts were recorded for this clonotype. The CDR3 reads CASKQGANYNEQFF. CDR3 DNA sequence: TGCGCCAGCAAACAGGGGGCCAACTACAATGAGCAGTTCTTC. The chain links TRBV10-2 to TRBJ2-1, with 9 bases matching TRBD1. The CDR3 covers 14 residues. Trimming took 7 bases from V and 3 from J; bases not matched to a gene: 4. Germline V gene lookup returns CDR1 WSHSY and CDR2 SAAADI.

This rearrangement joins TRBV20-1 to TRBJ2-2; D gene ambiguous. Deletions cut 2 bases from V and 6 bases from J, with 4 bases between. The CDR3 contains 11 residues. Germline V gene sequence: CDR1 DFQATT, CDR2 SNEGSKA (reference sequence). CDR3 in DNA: TGCAGTGCTAGAATAGCCGGGGAGCTGTTTTTT. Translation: CSARIAGELFF.

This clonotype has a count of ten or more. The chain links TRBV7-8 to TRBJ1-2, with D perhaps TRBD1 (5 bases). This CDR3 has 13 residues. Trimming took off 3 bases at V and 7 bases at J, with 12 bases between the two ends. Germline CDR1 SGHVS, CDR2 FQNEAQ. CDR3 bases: TGTGCCAGCAGCTTTGGGGGTTTGGGTGGCTACACCTTC. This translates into CASSFGGLGGYTF. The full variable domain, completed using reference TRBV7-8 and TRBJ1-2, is GAGVSQSPRYKVAKRGQDVALRCDPISGHVSLFWYQQALGQGPEFLTYFQNEAQLDKSGLPSDRFFAERPEGSVSTLKIQRTQQEDSAVYLCASSFGGLGGYTFGSGTRLTVV.

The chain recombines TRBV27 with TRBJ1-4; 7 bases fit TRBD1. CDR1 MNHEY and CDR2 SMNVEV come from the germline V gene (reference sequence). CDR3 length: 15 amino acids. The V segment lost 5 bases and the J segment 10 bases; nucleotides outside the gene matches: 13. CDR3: CASSGDREGRLKLFF. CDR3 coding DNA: TGTGCCAGCAGTGGAGACAGGGAAGGGAGGTTAAAACTGTTTTTT.

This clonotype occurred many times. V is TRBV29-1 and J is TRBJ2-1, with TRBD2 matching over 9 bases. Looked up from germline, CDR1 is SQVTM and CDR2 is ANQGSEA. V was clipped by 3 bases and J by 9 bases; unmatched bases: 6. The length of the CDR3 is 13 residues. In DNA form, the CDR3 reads TGCAGCGTTGAGGCTAGCGGGAACGGTGAGCAGTTCTTC. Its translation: CSVEASGNGEQFF.

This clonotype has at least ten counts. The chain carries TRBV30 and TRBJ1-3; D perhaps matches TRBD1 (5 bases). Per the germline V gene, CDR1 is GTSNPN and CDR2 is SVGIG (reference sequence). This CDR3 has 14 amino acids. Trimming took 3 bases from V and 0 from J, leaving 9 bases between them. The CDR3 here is CAWSSGNSGNTIYF. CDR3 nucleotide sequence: TGTGCCTGGAGCTCAGGGAACTCTGGAAACACCATATATTTT.

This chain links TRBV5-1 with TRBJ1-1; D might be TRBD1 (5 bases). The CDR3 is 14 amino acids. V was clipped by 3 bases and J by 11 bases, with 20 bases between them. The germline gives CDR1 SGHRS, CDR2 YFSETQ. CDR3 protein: CASSSAGTPEGAFF. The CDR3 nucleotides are TGCGCCAGCAGCTCCGCCGGGACCCCCGAAGGGGCTTTCTTT.

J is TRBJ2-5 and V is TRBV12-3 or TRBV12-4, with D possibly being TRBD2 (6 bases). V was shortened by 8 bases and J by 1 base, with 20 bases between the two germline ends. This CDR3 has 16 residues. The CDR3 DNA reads TGTGCCAGCCCTTCGACTGGGGCGGGACTCCAAGAGACCCAGTACTTC. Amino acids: CASPSTGAGLQETQYF.

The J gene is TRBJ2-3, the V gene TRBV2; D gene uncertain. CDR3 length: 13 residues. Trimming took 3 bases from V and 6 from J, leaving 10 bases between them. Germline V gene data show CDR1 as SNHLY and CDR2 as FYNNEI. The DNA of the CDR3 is TGTGCCAGCAGTGATGGCCCTTCGGATACGCAGTATTTT. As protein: CASSDGPSDTQYF.

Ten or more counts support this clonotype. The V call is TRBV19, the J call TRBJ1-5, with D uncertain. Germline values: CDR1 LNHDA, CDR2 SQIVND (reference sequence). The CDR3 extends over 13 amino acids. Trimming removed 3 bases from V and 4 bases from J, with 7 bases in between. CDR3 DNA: TGTGCCAGTAGTATGGCCCTAAATCAGCCCCAGCATTTT. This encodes CASSMALNQPQHF. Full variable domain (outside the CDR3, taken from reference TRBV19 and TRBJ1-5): DGGITQSPKYLFRKEGQNVTLSCEQNLNHDAMYWYRQDPGQGLRLIYYSQIVNDFQKGDIAEGYSVSREKKESFPLTVTSAQKNPTAFYLCASSMALNQPQHFGDGTRLSIL.

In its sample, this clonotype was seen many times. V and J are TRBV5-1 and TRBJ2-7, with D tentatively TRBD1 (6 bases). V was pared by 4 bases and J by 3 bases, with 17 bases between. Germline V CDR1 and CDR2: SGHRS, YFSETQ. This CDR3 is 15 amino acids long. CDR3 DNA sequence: TGCGCCAGCAGCCCAGATCCGGGACAAGGCTACGAGCAGTACTTC. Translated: CASSPDPGQGYEQYF.

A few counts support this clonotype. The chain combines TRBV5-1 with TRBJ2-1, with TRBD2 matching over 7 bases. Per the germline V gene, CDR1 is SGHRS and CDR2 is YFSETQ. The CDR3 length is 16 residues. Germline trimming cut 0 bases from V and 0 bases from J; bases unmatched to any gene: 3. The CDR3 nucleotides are TGCGCCAGCAGCTTGGTTCTAGCGGCCTCCTACAATGAGCAGTTCTTC. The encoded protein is CASSLVLAASYNEQFF.

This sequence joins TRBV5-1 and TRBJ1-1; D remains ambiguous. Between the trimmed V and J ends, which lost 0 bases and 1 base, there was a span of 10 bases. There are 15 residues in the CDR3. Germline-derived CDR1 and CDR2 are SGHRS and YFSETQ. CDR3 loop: CASSLDQRGNTEAFF. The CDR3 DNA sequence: TGCGCCAGCAGCTTGGACCAGCGGGGGAACACTGAAGCTTTCTTT. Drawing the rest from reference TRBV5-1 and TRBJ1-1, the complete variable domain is KAGVTQTPRYLIKTRGQQVTLSCSPISGHRSVSWYQQTPGQGLQFLFEYFSETQRNKGNFPGRFSGRQFSNSRSEMNVSTLELGDSALYLCASSLDQRGNTEAFFGQGTRLTVV.

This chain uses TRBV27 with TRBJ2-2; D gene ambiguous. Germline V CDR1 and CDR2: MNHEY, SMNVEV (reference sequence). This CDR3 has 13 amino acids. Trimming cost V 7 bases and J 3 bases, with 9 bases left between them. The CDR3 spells CASTLFDTGELFF. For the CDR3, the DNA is TGTGCCAGCACCTTATTTGACACCGGGGAGCTGTTTTTT.

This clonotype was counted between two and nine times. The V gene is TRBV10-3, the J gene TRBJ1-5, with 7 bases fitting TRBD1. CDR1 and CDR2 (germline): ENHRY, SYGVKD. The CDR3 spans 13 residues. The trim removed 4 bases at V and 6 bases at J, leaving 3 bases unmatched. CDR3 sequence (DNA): TGTGCCATCAGTGGACAGGGAACTCAGCCCCAGCATTTT. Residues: CAISGQGTQPQHF.

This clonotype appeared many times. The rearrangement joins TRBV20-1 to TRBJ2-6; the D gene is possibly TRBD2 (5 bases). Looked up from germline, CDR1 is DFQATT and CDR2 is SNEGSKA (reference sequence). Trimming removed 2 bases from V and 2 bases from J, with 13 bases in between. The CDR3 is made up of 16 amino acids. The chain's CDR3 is CSARTPKLAGANVLTF. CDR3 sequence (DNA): TGCAGTGCTAGAACCCCTAAACTAGCTGGGGCCAACGTCCTGACTTTC.

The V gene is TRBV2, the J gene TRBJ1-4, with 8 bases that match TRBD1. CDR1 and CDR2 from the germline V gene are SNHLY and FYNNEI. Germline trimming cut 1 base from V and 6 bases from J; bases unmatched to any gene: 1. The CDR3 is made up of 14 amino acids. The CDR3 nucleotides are TGTGCCAGCAGTGAAGGGACAGGGTATGAAAAACTGTTTTTT. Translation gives CASSEGTGYEKLFF.

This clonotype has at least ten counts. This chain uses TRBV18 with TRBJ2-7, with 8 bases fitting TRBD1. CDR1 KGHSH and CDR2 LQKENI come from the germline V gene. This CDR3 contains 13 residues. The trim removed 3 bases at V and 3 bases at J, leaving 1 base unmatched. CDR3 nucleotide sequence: TGTGCCAGCTCACCGGGACAGGACTACGAGCAGTACTTC. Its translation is CASSPGQDYEQYF.